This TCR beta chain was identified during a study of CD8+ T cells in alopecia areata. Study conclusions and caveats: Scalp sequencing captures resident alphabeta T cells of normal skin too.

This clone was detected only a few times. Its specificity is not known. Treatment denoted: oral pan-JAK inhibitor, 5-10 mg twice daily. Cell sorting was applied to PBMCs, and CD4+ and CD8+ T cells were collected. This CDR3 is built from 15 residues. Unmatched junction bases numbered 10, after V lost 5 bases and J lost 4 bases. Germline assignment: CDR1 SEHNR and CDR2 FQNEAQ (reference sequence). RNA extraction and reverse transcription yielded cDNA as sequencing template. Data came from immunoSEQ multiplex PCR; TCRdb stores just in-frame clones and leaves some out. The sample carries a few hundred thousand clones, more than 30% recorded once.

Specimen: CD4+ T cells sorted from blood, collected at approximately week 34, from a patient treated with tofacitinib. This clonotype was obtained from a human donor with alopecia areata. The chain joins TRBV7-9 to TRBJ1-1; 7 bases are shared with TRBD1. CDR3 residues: CASSHDRAIGTEAFF. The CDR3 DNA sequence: TGTGCCAGCAGCCACGACAGGGCCATTGGCACTGAAGCTTTCTTT.